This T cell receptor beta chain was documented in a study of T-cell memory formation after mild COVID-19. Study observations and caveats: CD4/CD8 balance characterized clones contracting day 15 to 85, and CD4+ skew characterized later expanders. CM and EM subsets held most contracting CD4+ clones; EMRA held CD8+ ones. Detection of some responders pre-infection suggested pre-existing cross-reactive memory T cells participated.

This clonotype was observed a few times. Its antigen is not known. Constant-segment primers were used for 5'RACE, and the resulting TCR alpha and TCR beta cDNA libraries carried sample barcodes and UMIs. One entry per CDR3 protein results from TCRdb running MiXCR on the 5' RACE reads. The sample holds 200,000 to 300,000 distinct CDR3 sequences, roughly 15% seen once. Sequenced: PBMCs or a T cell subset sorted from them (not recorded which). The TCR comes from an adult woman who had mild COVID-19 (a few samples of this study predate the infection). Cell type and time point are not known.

CDR3 region: CASSYYEQYF. In nucleotides, the CDR3 is TGCGCCAGCAGCTACTACGAGCAGTACTTC. The chain is built from TRBV5-1 and TRBJ2-7; D unclear. V was shortened by 3 bases and J by 3 bases, with 1 base between the two germline ends. The CDR3 has 10 amino acids. Germline CDR1 SGHRS, CDR2 YFSETQ.